This is a list of T cell receptor beta chains from one sample in a study of T cell changes during pregnancy in multiple sclerosis. The protocol was immunoSEQ multiplex PCR, while the TCRdb copy is restricted to in-frame clones and leaves out a portion. The sample shows under 75,000 clones, approximately 91% of them seen only once. Specimen: peripheral blood, collected in the first trimester of pregnancy. Receptors were obtained from a female donor with multiple sclerosis, enrolled in a pregnancy study. The CDR3 runs from the conserved cysteine through the conserved F or W. The D gene is left open where the match is weak. Clone size is not always given. Where it is, it says once, few, many or a class for expanded clones.

v_gene,j_gene,d_gene,abundance,CDR3aa
TRBV15,TRBJ2-1,TRBD2,NA,CATSRDRLASGYNEQFF
TRBV5-6,TRBJ2-7,NA,NA,CASSLRGSYEQYF
TRBV10-3,TRBJ2-7,TRBD1,NA,CAISGQGYEQYF
TRBV4-1,TRBJ2-7,TRBD2,NA,CASSYGLAGNYEQYF
TRBV6-1,TRBJ2-1,NA,once,CASSEVSNAYNEQFF
TRBV5-4,TRBJ2-7,NA,NA,CASSLASFSYEQYF
TRBV7-2,TRBJ2-3,TRBD2,NA,CASSSPRGGFTDTQYF
TRBV6-6,TRBJ2-2,TRBD1,NA,CASSLTGGAGTGELFF
TRBV7-9,TRBJ2-7,NA,NA,CASSQTRLGGYEQYF
TRBV10-3,TRBJ2-7,TRBD2,once,CAILGAGGSYYEQYF
TRBV6-1,TRBJ1-1,NA,NA,CASTVRVPEEAFF
TRBV18,TRBJ1-2,TRBD1,NA,CASSPNVGTGGHGYTF
TRBV19,TRBJ1-5,NA,NA,CASSLDSYQPQHF
TRBV19,TRBJ2-2,TRBD1,NA,CASTSGTANTGELFF
TRBV18,TRBJ2-1,NA,NA,CASSVQDKWSVYNEQFF
TRBV30,TRBJ1-4,NA,NA,CAWSRGYNEKLFF
TRBV5-4,TRBJ2-7,NA,NA,CASSLGPIIPYEQYF
TRBV18,TRBJ1-1,TRBD1,NA,CASSPETGVATEAFF
TRBV5-6,TRBJ1-1,NA,NA,CASSPVGGGLITEAFF
TRBV2,TRBJ2-1,TRBD2,NA,CASSEARWSGGDNEQFF
TRBV28,TRBJ1-1,NA,NA,CASSFSRGTGVEEAFF
TRBV21-1,TRBJ2-3,NA,NA,CASSLRSPSTDTQYF
TRBV10-2,TRBJ1-2,NA,NA,CASSEGGRDYGYTF
TRBV27,TRBJ1-6,NA,once,CASSYGGWDSPLHF
TRBV6-1,TRBJ1-2,NA,NA,CAIAQGANYGYTF
TRBV18,TRBJ2-1,TRBD2,NA,CASSPLLAGGPQNEQFF
TRBV14,TRBJ2-1,NA,NA,CASSQEERYGEQFF
TRBV28,TRBJ1-1,NA,NA,CASSLWKAGNTEAFF
TRBV6-5,TRBJ2-5,TRBD2,NA,CASSYSTGGETQYF
TRBV27,TRBJ2-1,NA,NA,CASRRAGSYNEQFF
TRBV5-1,TRBJ2-7,NA,NA,CASREGTEIYEQYF
TRBV5-1,TRBJ2-7,NA,once,CASSPDRTSTYEQYF
TRBV4-2,TRBJ1-2,TRBD1,NA,CASSQAGGDYGYTF
TRBV6-1,TRBJ2-7,TRBD1,NA,CASSGDRVVREQYF
TRBV2,TRBJ2-1,TRBD2,NA,CASSGLADEQFF
TRBV5-1,TRBJ1-5,NA,NA,CASSPDSSNQPQHF
TRBV30,TRBJ1-4,NA,once,CAWSARTGEKLFF
TRBV7-9,TRBJ1-1,TRBD1,NA,CASRGTGNTEAFF
TRBV7-8,TRBJ1-4,TRBD1,NA,CASSLEDRNEKLFF
TRBV4-2,TRBJ2-3,NA,NA,CASSQEPARLTDTQYF
TRBV11-3,TRBJ1-4,NA,NA,CASSLDRGRGLREKLFF
TRBV29-1,TRBJ1-1,NA,NA,CSVGVGRRTGEAFF
TRBV9,TRBJ1-1,NA,NA,CASSVALTANTEAFF
TRBV27,TRBJ1-3,NA,NA,CASSLGGLGGNTIYF
TRBV9,TRBJ1-1,NA,NA,CASSVGARANTEAFF
TRBV7-8,TRBJ1-2,NA,NA,CASSPGHSNYGYTF
TRBV19,TRBJ1-5,NA,NA,CASSIDHLPDFYSNQPQHF
TRBV7-9,TRBJ2-5,NA,NA,CASSFRGAETQYF
TRBV25-1,TRBJ1-1,NA,NA,CASRSLQENTEAFF
TRBV28,TRBJ1-3,TRBD1,NA,CASSLSDRGGGNTIYF
TRBV6-1,TRBJ1-3,TRBD1,NA,CASSRIDRAGNTIYF
TRBV7-2,TRBJ1-1,TRBD1,NA,CASSIQGGNTEAFF
TRBV30,TRBJ2-7,NA,NA,CAGGRVTYEQYF
TRBV11-2,TRBJ1-2,NA,NA,CASSLVGQPNYGYTF
TRBV6-6,TRBJ2-2,TRBD1,NA,CASSMGQGSTGELFF